The TCR beta chain under discussion was sequenced for a study of early T cells in non-severe SARS-CoV-2 infection. Background on the study: Unsorted whole-blood RNA was sequenced in bulk, leaving chains unpaired.

J gave up 0 bases and V 1 base, and 6 bases lay outside the gene matches. Germline lookup yields CDR1 MNHEY and CDR2 SVGAGI. The CDR3 loop spans 16 amino acids. Whole-study results and caveats: Database matching using VDJdb favored anti-spike CD8 responses, with private and CD4 specificities left missing.

Unique molecular identifiers were affixed to single, distinct cDNA molecules. TCRdb independently ran MiXCR on the 5' RACE reads; one entry per CDR3 protein. Among more than 60,000 distinct CDR3 sequences, 9.5% to 15% were seen once, and the ten largest hold less than 3.5%. This clonotype has only a few counts. Its antigen remains unknown. The sequence was obtained from an adult who was a healthcare worker with PCR-confirmed SARS-CoV-2 infection or an uninfected control (not recorded which). Sequenced material: whole blood, taken at baseline. The V gene is TRBV6-5, the J gene TRBJ2-7, with 7 bases that match TRBD1. The CDR3 DNA follows: TGTGCCAGCAGTTACTTTACCGGGACAGACTCCTACGAGCAGTACTTC. Translated: CASSYFTGTDSYEQYF.